One and the same sample provided the 15 T cell receptor beta chains below, sequenced in a study of blood T cell repertoires in COVID-19. Libraries were prepared by immunoSEQ multiplex PCR; TCRdb keeps only in-frame clonotypes and omits some of them. The repertoire includes some 180,000 clones, approximately 85% of them detected once, and 5% to 7.5% sits in the top ten. Sequenced material: PBMCs or T cells enriched from blood (not recorded which). The receptor source for this set is a man aged 40-49 years who had recovered from COVID-19.

The chain employs TRBV9 and TRBJ1-1; D is perhaps TRBD1 (5 bases). The germline CDR1 and CDR2 sequences are SGDLS and YYNGEE. V gave up 4 bases and J gave up 1 base, with 14 bases separating them. The CDR3 runs 15 residues. CDR3 region: CASSIKAQGNTEAFF. Written as DNA, the CDR3 is TGTGCCAGCAGCATAAAAGCTCAGGGGAACACTGAAGCTTTCTTT.

The rearrangement links TRBV13 to TRBJ2-7; TRBD1 aligns across 8 bases. The germline gives CDR1 PRHDT, CDR2 FYEKMQ (reference sequence). The CDR3 spans 18 residues. The ends lost 4 bases at V and 2 bases at J; junction bases unmatched: 16. CDR3 residues: CASSWGGQGPSFAYEQYF. CDR3 nucleotides: TGTGCCAGCAGCTGGGGTGGACAGGGACCTTCGTTTGCCTACGAGCAGTACTTC.

The rearrangement joins TRBV6-5 to TRBJ1-5; 8 bases line up with TRBD1. V trimming: 10 bases; J trimming: 4 bases; junction bases outside the gene matches: 6. CDR1 is MNHEY, CDR2 SVGAGI, per germline. This CDR3 has 13 amino acids. DNA for the CDR3: TGTGCCACCGCCGGGACAGGAAATCAGCCCCAGCATTTT. Its protein product is CATAGTGNQPQHF.

The gene calls are TRBV19 and TRBJ2-1, with unresolved D. There are 13 residues in the CDR3. CDR1 is LNHDA and CDR2 is SQIVND in the germline V gene (reference sequence). Trimming left V 0 bases short and J 11 bases short, with 11 bases between. The CDR3, as DNA: TGTGCCAGTAGTATAGATGCCGGTAAGAAGCAGTTCTTC. As protein: CASSIDAGKKQFF.

The V gene is TRBV5-6, the J gene TRBJ1-2, with D unresolved. Germline loops: CDR1 SGHDT, CDR2 YYEEEE. V lost 0 bases to trimming and J lost 7 bases, with 16 bases between them. There are 15 residues in the CDR3. CDR3 region: CASSLGPGHRSGYTF. DNA for the CDR3: TGTGCCAGCAGCTTGGGCCCAGGCCATAGGTCTGGCTACACCTTC.

The chain has TRBV9 and TRBJ2-7, with a possible D match to TRBD1 (6 bases). Trimming left V 0 bases short and J 2 bases short, with 9 bases between. This CDR3 region has 14 residues. Germline CDR1 and CDR2: SGDLS and YYNGEE. CDR3 region: CASSVGTEAYEQYF. The CDR3 DNA follows: TGTGCCAGCAGCGTAGGGACAGAAGCCTACGAGCAGTACTTC. Full variable domain (rest looked up from reference TRBV9 and TRBJ2-7): DSGVTQTPKHLITATGQRVTLRCSPRSGDLSVYWYQQSLDQGLQFLIQYYNGEERAKGNILERFSAQQFPDLHSELNLSSLELGDSALYFCASSVGTEAYEQYFGPGTRLTVT.

CDR3 sequence: CASSIGGQTQYF. The CDR3 region has the DNA TGTGCCAGTAGTATCGGGGGGCAGACCCAGTACTTC. The rearrangement links TRBV19 to TRBJ2-5; D is possibly TRBD2 (7 bases). V lost 3 bases and J lost 6, with 8 bases in between. The CDR3 runs 12 residues. Germline V gene sequence: CDR1 LNHDA, CDR2 SQIVND (reference sequence).

The V and J genes are TRBV7-9 and TRBJ2-1; 9 bases agree with TRBD2. V lost 5 bases, J lost 6 bases, and 11 bases stayed unmatched. The CDR3 has 16 residues. CDR1 is SEHNR, CDR2 FQNEAQ, per germline (reference sequence). CDR3 sequence reads: CASSTGLAFPPNEQFF. CDR3 nucleotides: TGTGCCAGCAGCACGGGACTAGCCTTCCCCCCCAATGAGCAGTTCTTC.

V and J are TRBV5-6 and TRBJ1-2, with 7 bases lining up with TRBD1. CDR1 and CDR2 from the germline V gene are SGHDT and YYEEEE. This CDR3 has 14 residues. The V and J ends lost 0 bases and 5 bases, in that order; junction bases with no gene match: 4. CDR3 amino acids: CASSLGTGPYGYTF. The CDR3 bases are TGTGCCAGCAGCTTGGGGACAGGCCCTTATGGCTACACCTTC.

This clone was found once. The chain recombines TRBV19 with TRBJ1-3; D is uncertain. Germline CDR1 reads LNHDA; CDR2 reads SQIVND (reference sequence). V lost 6 bases, J lost 0 bases, and 6 bases lay in between. The CDR3 is 13 amino acids. CDR3 in amino acids: CASRASSGNTIYF. CDR3 bases: TGTGCCAGTAGGGCCAGCTCTGGAAACACCATATATTTT.

The gene calls are TRBV2 and TRBJ2-7; perhaps TRBD2 as D (7 bases). This CDR3 has 12 residues. V was pared by 7 bases and J by 6 bases, with 13 bases between. CDR1 and CDR2 (germline): SNHLY, FYNNEI. In DNA, the CDR3 is TGTGCCAGCAAAGGGGGAGGGCCCGAGCAGTACTTC. It codes for CASKGGGPEQYF.

About this clone: The same CDR3 can be traced to other DNA sequences in this sample. The V gene is TRBV7-3, the J gene TRBJ1-1; D is undetermined. V gave up 6 bases and J gave up 1 base, with 9 bases separating them. CDR3 length: 13 residues. Germline CDR1 and CDR2: SGHTA and FQGTGA. CDR3 in DNA: TGTGCCAGCAGTTCTGGCGGGAACACTGAAGCTTTCTTT. Its protein product is CASSSGGNTEAFF.

The chain uses TRBV10-1 and TRBJ2-5; D is unclear. Germline assignment: CDR1 WNHNN and CDR2 SYGVQD (reference sequence). The CDR3 is 14 amino acids. V was pared by 0 bases and J by 5 bases, with 10 bases between. DNA for the CDR3: TGCGCCAGCAGTGAGTCCACGGGTGGGGAGACCCAGTACTTC. It translates to CASSESTGGETQYF.

This chain links TRBV7-9 with TRBJ2-1; D is perhaps TRBD1 (7 bases). The CDR3 runs to 15 residues. The germline V gene encodes CDR1 SEHNR and CDR2 FQNEAQ (reference sequence). V was pared by 1 base and J by 6 bases, with 13 bases between. The CDR3 sequence: CASSLEGAGGNEQFF. In DNA form, the CDR3 reads TGTGCCAGCAGCTTAGAGGGGGCCGGGGGCAATGAGCAGTTCTTC.

The rearrangement joins TRBV5-4 to TRBJ1-2, with 9 bases that match TRBD1. The CDR3 extends over 16 amino acids. Germline V gene lookup returns CDR1 SGHNT and CDR2 YYREEE (reference sequence). The V and J ends lost 1 base and 2 bases, in that order; junction bases with no gene match: 6. The CDR3 nucleotides are TGTGCCAGCAGCTTGACAGGGGGCGCCGAGAACTATGGCTACACCTTC. Protein: CASSLTGGAENYGYTF.